This TCR beta chain was recovered during a study of blood T cell repertoires in COVID-19. In the authors' workflow: Amplified reference gene primers provided the basis for estimating nucleated cell counts. The method was immunoSEQ multiplex PCR; TCRdb's version includes in-frame clones alone and lacks a portion of them. V and J calls and clone size come straight from that table; D and trimming were deduced from the DNA. The sample has 330,000 or so clones; roughly 87% are singletons. This CDR3 region has 15 residues. V shed 0 bases and J 2 bases; nucleotides not matched to a gene: 4. Germline V gene lookup returns CDR1 MGHRA and CDR2 YSYEKL.

This clonotype originated in a man aged 25 to 40 with COVID-19, enrolled during active disease. The chain joins TRBV4-1 to TRBJ2-7, with 7 positions matching TRBD2. The material sequenced was peripheral blood. The CDR3 DNA follows: TGCGCCAGCAGCCAAGAGGGAGGGCAGCCCTACGAGCAGTACTTC. It codes for CASSQEGGQPYEQYF.